The rows below give T cell receptor beta chains drawn from one sample of a study of blood T cells in healthy people across ages. MiXCR, applied by TCRdb to the 5' RACE reads, yields one record per CDR3 protein. The data contain over 600,000 distinct CDR3 sequences, around three fifths of them seen just once; the ten biggest clones take up about 26%. The sample was blood. These receptors were collected from a man between 35 and 55 years old in good health. The conserved cysteine and the conserved F or W are not part of the CDR3 here. The order of the fields is J gene, V gene, CDR3 protein.

>TRBJ2-1|TRBV7-2
AIGTESYNEQF
>TRBJ2-7|TRBV20-1
SAGGDRFYEQY
>TRBJ1-2|TRBV29-1
SVEPSWSNYGYT
>TRBJ2-2|TRBV10-3
AISERNGQAINTGELF
>TRBJ2-3|TRBV25-1
ASSEYRTDTQY
>TRBJ2-5|TRBV4-3
ASSQDTGSQTQY
>TRBJ2-3|TRBV27
ASRMEPGLESDTQY
>TRBJ2-3|TRBV7-2
ASSLGADPVTSGESDTQY
>TRBJ1-2|TRBV5-1
ASSVGLDGYT
>TRBJ1-6|TRBV4-1
ASSQANNSPLH
>TRBJ1-1|TRBV6-5
ASSTRTGRNTEAF
>TRBJ2-3|TRBV2
ASTPDGGRDTQY
>TRBJ1-2|TRBV12-3/TRBV12-4
ASSPSFYGYT
>TRBJ1-2|TRBV20-1
SANSPSLNYGYT
>TRBJ1-5|TRBV4-3
ASSQGNSNQPQH
>NA|TRBV28
ASGDSGSYEQY
>TRBJ2-5|TRBV27
ASSPGWTGQFLGTQY
>TRBJ2-5|TRBV9
ASSVGAGGSGETQY
>TRBJ2-5|TRBV7-2
ASSVGQGKEQY
>TRBJ2-3|TRBV28
ASPRDRGIPDTQY
>TRBJ2-5|TRBV7-9
ASSPSGLSKETQY
>TRBJ2-3|TRBV10-3
AISDSSTDTQY
>TRBJ2-1|TRBV20-1
SAPGTGAYNEQF
>TRBJ2-1|TRBV12-3/TRBV12-4
ASRSPGLVGGNNEQF